Presented here are 23 T cell receptor beta chains from one specimen sequenced in a study of blood T cell repertoires in COVID-19. Profiling relied on immunoSEQ multiplex PCR, and the TCRdb table lists in-frame clones only, not all of them. The sample lists approximately 210,000 clones; approximately 86% were seen once. The sample taken for sequencing was peripheral blood. The receptors originated from a man in his sixties with COVID-19, enrolled during active disease.

The table lists this clone with a few counts. The sample holds other DNA sequences that translate to the same CDR3. V usage is TRBV5-1 and J usage is TRBJ1-5, with D possibly matching TRBD1 (6 bases). V was cut by 0 bases and J by 1 base, with 8 bases left in between. Germline V gene lookup returns CDR1 SGHRS and CDR2 YFSETQ. The CDR3 totals 15 residues. The CDR3 DNA reads as TGCGCCAGCAGCTTGGAGGGGGGGAGCAATCAGCCCCAGCATTTT. It translates to CASSLEGGSNQPQHF.

The chain has TRBV6-6 and TRBJ1-1; the match to TRBD1 covers 7 bases. V was pared by 5 bases and J by 7 bases, with 10 bases of the junction left unmatched. This CDR3 has 14 residues. Germline CDR1 is MNHNY and CDR2 is SVGAGI (reference sequence). The CDR3, as DNA: TGTGCCAGCAGTAAGCCTGGGACAGCAATTGAAGCTTTCTTT. Protein product: CASSKPGTAIEAFF.

The rearrangement joins TRBV5-6 to TRBJ2-1, with 7 bases fitting TRBD1. The trim removed 3 bases at V and 10 bases at J, leaving 4 bases unmatched. This CDR3 is built from 12 residues. The V gene's germline CDR1 is SGHDT and CDR2 YYEEEE. CDR3 coding DNA: TGTGCCAGCAGCTCGTCGGGACAGGAGCAGTTCTTC. Its translation: CASSSSGQEQFF. The whole variable domain, remainder taken from reference TRBV5-6 and TRBJ2-1, is DAGVTQSPTHLIKTRGQQVTLRCSPKSGHDTVSWYQQALGQGPQFIFQYYEEEERQRGNFPDRFSGHQFPNYSSELNVNALLLGDSALYLCASSSSGQEQFFGPGTRLTVL.

The chain joins TRBV5-1 to TRBJ2-2, with 7 bases identical to TRBD1. CDR1 and CDR2 (germline): SGHRS, YFSETQ. The CDR3 spans 15 residues. V shed 4 bases, J shed 3 bases, and the junction held 6 bases outside the gene matches. CDR3 sequence: CASSGAQGDTGELFF. The CDR3 DNA reads TGCGCCAGCAGCGGAGCGCAGGGGGACACCGGGGAGCTGTTTTTT.

The genes are TRBV2 and TRBJ2-2, with D unresolved. Germline V gene sequence: CDR1 SNHLY, CDR2 FYNNEI. The CDR3 contains 15 residues. Trimming pared 4 bases from V and 0 bases from J, leaving 9 bases between. CDR3: CASSVEFANTGELFF. CDR3 DNA: TGTGCCAGCAGTGTAGAATTCGCGAACACCGGGGAGCTGTTTTTT.

The rearrangement links TRBV7-9 to TRBJ1-5; no firm D call. V was cut by 3 bases and J by 5 bases, with 5 bases left in between. The CDR3 consists of 12 residues. CDR1 is SEHNR, CDR2 FQNEAQ, per germline (reference sequence). As DNA, the CDR3 is TGTGCCAGCAGCTTGGCCGATCAGCCCCAGCATTTT. Translating gives CASSLADQPQHF.

This chain connects TRBV5-1 to TRBJ2-1; TRBD1 might be the D (6 bases). CDR3 size: 17 residues. From germline, CDR1 is SGHRS and CDR2 YFSETQ. Deletions cut 0 bases from V and 2 bases from J, with 15 bases between. CDR3 sequence: CASSLAENRATYNEQFF. Written as DNA, the CDR3 is TGCGCCAGCAGCTTGGCCGAAAACAGGGCCACCTACAATGAGCAGTTCTTC.

The V call is TRBV9, the J call TRBJ2-1; D is possibly TRBD2 (6 bases). This CDR3 is 15 amino acids long. Germline CDR1 reads SGDLS; CDR2 reads YYNGEE. V was cut by 0 bases and J by 10 bases, with 17 bases left in between. This CDR3 reads CASSVAGSGTMEQFF. DNA for the CDR3: TGTGCCAGCAGCGTAGCCGGGAGCGGAACCATGGAGCAGTTCTTC.

The chain joins TRBV19 to TRBJ1-5; 8 bases map to TRBD1. The CDR3 runs to 16 residues. V lost 5 bases to trimming and J lost 2 bases; unmatched junction nucleotides: 8. The germline V gene encodes CDR1 LNHDA and CDR2 SQIVND (reference sequence). The CDR3 is CASSPRGQGGNQPQHF. The CDR3, as DNA: TGTGCCAGTAGTCCCCGAGGACAGGGAGGCAATCAGCCCCAGCATTTT.

The rearrangement joins TRBV6-6 to TRBJ1-2; 10 positions match TRBD1. The CDR3 loop spans 14 amino acids. Germline lookup yields CDR1 MNHNY and CDR2 SVGAGI (reference sequence). With 6 bases clipped from V and 4 bases from J, the junction kept 5 bases outside the gene matches. Written as DNA, the CDR3 is TGTGCCAGCAGGCAGACAGGGGGCACCTATGGCTACACCTTC. Translated, it gives CASRQTGGTYGYTF.

The chain carries TRBV3-1 (or the pseudogene TRBV3-2) and TRBJ2-7, with 7 bases lining up with TRBD2. Germline CDR1 LGHDT, CDR2 YNNKEL (reference sequence). CDR3 length equals 13 residues. The V segment lost 4 bases and the J segment 4 bases; nucleotides outside the gene matches: 4. CDR3 DNA sequence: TGTGCCAGCAGCCTTAGGGAGGGGTACGAGCAGTACTTC. Translation: CASSLREGYEQYF.

The chain carries TRBV4-1 and TRBJ1-2; D not resolved. The germline V gene encodes CDR1 MGHRA and CDR2 YSYEKL. The CDR3 length is 14 residues. V gave up 2 bases and J gave up 5 bases, with 12 bases separating them. CDR3 amino acids: CASSQKGEHYGYTF. CDR3 DNA: TGCGCCAGCAGCCAAAAGGGAGAACATTATGGCTACACCTTC.

The V and J genes are TRBV11-1 and TRBJ2-7, with 8 nucleotides matching TRBD2. Per germline, CDR1 SGHAT and CDR2 FQDESV (reference sequence). The CDR3 contains 15 residues. V shed 1 base and J 3 bases; nucleotides not matched to a gene: 5. The CDR3 spells CASSLGGSGNYEQYF. In nucleotides, the CDR3 is TGTGCCAGCAGCTTAGGGGGTAGCGGGAACTACGAGCAGTACTTC.

The CDR3 here is CASSLWAVSEKLFF. For the CDR3, the DNA is TGTGCCAGCAGTTTATGGGCAGTATCTGAAAAACTGTTTTTT. The chain couples TRBV28 to TRBJ1-4, with D unresolved. The CDR3 totals 14 residues. Germline V lookup: CDR1 MDHEN, CDR2 SYDVKM. The V and J ends lost 0 bases and 7 bases respectively, with 9 bases between them.

This chain links TRBV3-1 (or the pseudogene TRBV3-2) with TRBJ2-6; D uncertain. CDR1 is LGHDT and CDR2 is YNNKEL in the germline V gene (reference sequence). The CDR3 has 18 residues. Trimming left V 5 bases short and J 0 bases short, with 17 bases between. The DNA for the CDR3 is TGTGCCAGCAGCTCCGGAGCAACTCTTCTCTCTGGGGCCAACGTCCTGACTTTC. It yields the protein CASSSGATLLSGANVLTF.

The V gene is TRBV29-1, the J gene TRBJ1-2, with 10 bases fitting TRBD1. This CDR3 region has 13 residues. Losses at the gene ends were 2 bases for V and 5 bases for J; bases not matched to a gene: 2. The V gene's germline CDR1 is SQVTM and CDR2 ANQGSEA. The CDR3 DNA follows: TGCAGCGTTGAACCGGGACAGGGGTATGGCTACACCTTC. Amino acids: CSVEPGQGYGYTF.

The J gene is TRBJ2-2, the V gene TRBV7-2, with 9 bases aligning to TRBD2. V shed 4 bases, J shed 1 base, and the junction held 4 bases outside the gene matches. The CDR3 loop spans 16 amino acids. Germline lookup yields CDR1 SGHTA and CDR2 FQGNSA. DNA of the CDR3: TGTGCCAGCAGCTCAGGAGCGGGGGGGAACACCGGGGAGCTGTTTTTT. Translation: CASSSGAGGNTGELFF.

The CDR3 sequence: CASSQGLSGPEAFF. DNA of the CDR3: TGCGCCAGCAGCCAGGGACTCTCAGGCCCTGAAGCTTTCTTT. The chain is built from TRBV4-1 and TRBJ1-1, with D maybe TRBD1 (5 bases). The germline V gene has CDR1 MGHRA and CDR2 YSYEKL. The germline V and J ends were trimmed by 3 bases and 6 bases, with 14 bases remaining between them. The CDR3 covers 14 residues.

This clone was detected a few times. Other DNA sequences in this sample translate to the same CDR3. The gene calls are TRBV7-6 and TRBJ1-3, with TRBD1 matching 7 bases. This CDR3 spans 14 amino acids. The junction had 0 bases not matched to a gene; V was cut back by 2 bases and J by 2 bases. The germline CDR1 and CDR2 sequences are SGHVS and FNYEAQ. Here the CDR3 reads CASSLTGAGNTIYF. CDR3 bases: TGTGCCAGCAGCTTAACAGGGGCTGGAAACACCATATATTTT.

The V call is TRBV5-1, the J call TRBJ1-2; D unresolved. V was trimmed by 5 bases and J by 5 bases, leaving 10 bases between them. Germline CDR1 SGHRS, CDR2 YFSETQ. The CDR3 sequence is 12 residues long. Written as DNA, the CDR3 is TGCGCCAGCAGGGCAGGTTCATATGGCTACACCTTC. Translating gives CASRAGSYGYTF. Variable domain in full (rest from reference TRBV5-1 and TRBJ1-2): KAGVTQTPRYLIKTRGQQVTLSCSPISGHRSVSWYQQTPGQGLQFLFEYFSETQRNKGNFPGRFSGRQFSNSRSEMNVSTLELGDSALYLCASRAGSYGYTFGSGTRLTVV.

V usage is TRBV10-2 and J usage is TRBJ2-7, with TRBD1 matching over 7 bases. CDR1 and CDR2 (germline): WSHSY, SAAADI. This CDR3 contains 15 residues. V lost 8 bases, J lost 2 bases, and 12 bases stayed unmatched. The DNA for the CDR3 is TGCGCCAGCCGTACCAGGGGGTTGGGCCCCTACGAGCAGTACTTC. Protein product: CASRTRGLGPYEQYF.

The rearrangement joins TRBV6-5 to TRBJ2-3, with D possibly matching TRBD2 (5 bases). This CDR3 is built from 15 residues. From germline, CDR1 is MNHEY and CDR2 SVGAGI. Between the trimmed V and J ends, which lost 6 bases and 2 bases, there was a span of 15 bases. The CDR3 DNA reads as TGTGCCAGCAGAGTTAGAGAGGGCAACACAGATACGCAGTATTTT. This sequence encodes CASRVREGNTDTQYF.

The chain carries TRBV18 and TRBJ1-1, with D uncertain. The V and J ends lost 3 bases and 0 bases respectively, with 5 bases between them. Germline V gene sequence: CDR1 KGHSH, CDR2 LQKENI. CDR3 length: 13 amino acids. CDR3 amino acids: CASSPDMNTEAFF. The CDR3 region has the DNA TGTGCCAGCTCACCTGACATGAACACTGAAGCTTTCTTT.